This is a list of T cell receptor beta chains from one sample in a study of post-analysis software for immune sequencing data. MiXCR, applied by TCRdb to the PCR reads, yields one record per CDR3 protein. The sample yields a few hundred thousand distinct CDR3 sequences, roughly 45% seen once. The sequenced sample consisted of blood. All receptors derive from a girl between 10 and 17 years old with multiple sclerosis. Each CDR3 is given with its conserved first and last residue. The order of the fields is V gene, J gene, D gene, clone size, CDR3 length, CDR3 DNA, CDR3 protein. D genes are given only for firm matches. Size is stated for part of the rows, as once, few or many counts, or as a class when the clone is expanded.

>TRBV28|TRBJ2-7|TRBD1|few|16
TGTGCCAGCAGTTTATTGCGGGACAGGGTAAGGTACGAGCAGTACTTC
CASSLLRDRVRYEQYF
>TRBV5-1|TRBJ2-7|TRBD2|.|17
TGCGCCAGCAGCTTGGGACTAGCGGGAGGGCCTTTGAATGAGCAGTACTTC
CASSLGLAGGPLNEQYF
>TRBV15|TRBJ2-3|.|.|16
TGTGCCACCAGCAGAGATGGGGGGCAGTGCGCCGATACGCAGTATTTT
CATSRDGGQCADTQYF
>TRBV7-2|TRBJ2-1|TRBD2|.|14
TGTGCCAGCAGCCGGACTAGGGGAGGGTATGAGCAGTTCTTC
CASSRTRGGYEQFF
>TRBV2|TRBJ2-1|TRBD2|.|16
TGTGCCAGCAGTCCCGGGACTAGCGGGAGATCGAATGAGCAGTTCTTC
CASSPGTSGRSNEQFF
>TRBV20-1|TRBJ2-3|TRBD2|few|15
TGCAGTGCTAGCACCGGGAGGTTTGGCACAGATACGCAGTATTTT
CSASTGRFGTDTQYF
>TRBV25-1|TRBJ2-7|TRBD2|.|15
TGTGCCAGCAGTGAATGGGCTAGCGGTACCTACGAGCAGTACTTC
CASSEWASGTYEQYF
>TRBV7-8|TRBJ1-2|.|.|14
TGTGCCTGCAGCGTAGTAAGAAATTCCTATGGCTACACCTTC
CACSVVRNSYGYTF
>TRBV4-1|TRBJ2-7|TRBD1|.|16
TGCGCCAGCAGCCAGCCCGGACAGGGCCGCACCTACGAGCAGTACTTC
CASSQPGQGRTYEQYF
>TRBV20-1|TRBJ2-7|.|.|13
TGCAGTGCTGCCCTTCGGGGTCTGTACGAGCAGTACTTC
CSAALRGLYEQYF
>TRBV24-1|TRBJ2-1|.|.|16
TGTGCCACCAGTGATAATGGGTGGAGCTCCTACAATGAGCAGTTCTTC
CATSDNGWSSYNEQFF
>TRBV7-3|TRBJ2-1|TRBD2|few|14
TGTGCCAGCAGTTTACTAGCGGGAGGGGATGAGCAGTTCTTC
CASSLLAGGDEQFF
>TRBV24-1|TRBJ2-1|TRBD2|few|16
TGTGCCACCAGTGATCCCGGGACTAGCGGGAGCGATGAGCAGTTCTTC
CATSDPGTSGSDEQFF
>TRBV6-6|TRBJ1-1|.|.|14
TGTGCCAGCAGTTATAGGGCAGGGGACCCTGAAGCTTTCTTT
CASSYRAGDPEAFF
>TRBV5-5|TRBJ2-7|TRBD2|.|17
TGTGCCAGCAGCTTCGGCGGGAGGGCTTATCCCTCCTACGAGCAGTACTTC
CASSFGGRAYPSYEQYF
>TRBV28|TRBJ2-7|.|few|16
TGTGCCAGCAGTCCCCCGGGTCCCATGGGGCTATACGAGCAGTACTTC
CASSPPGPMGLYEQYF
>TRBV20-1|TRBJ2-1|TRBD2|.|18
TGCAGTGCTAGCTTTAATCGGGCTAGCGGGAGTATGAACAATGAGCAGTTCTTC
CSASFNRASGSMNNEQFF
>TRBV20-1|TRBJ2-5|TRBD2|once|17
TGCAGTGCTAGAGATACCACTAGCGGGGGAGGCCGGGAGACCCAGTACTTC
CSARDTTSGGGRETQYF
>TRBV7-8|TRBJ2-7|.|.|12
TGTGCCAGCAGCGCTAGACCCTACGAGCAGTACTTC
CASSARPYEQYF
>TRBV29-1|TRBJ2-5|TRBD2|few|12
TGCAGCGTTGGTGGGGGGGATGAGACCCAGTACTTC
CSVGGGDETQYF
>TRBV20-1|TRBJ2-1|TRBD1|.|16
TGCAGTGCTAGGGTTATCCCGGGACAGGGGTCGAATGAGCAGTTCTTC
CSARVIPGQGSNEQFF
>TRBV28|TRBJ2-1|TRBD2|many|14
TGTGCCAGCAGTCCTAGCGGGAGGTTCAATGAGCAGTTCTTC
CASSPSGRFNEQFF
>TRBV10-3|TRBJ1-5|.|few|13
TGTGCCATCACTGCGGGCGCGAGTCAGCCCCAGCATTTT
CAITAGASQPQHF
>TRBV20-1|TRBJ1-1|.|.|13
TGCAGTGCTAGAAGATGGGGGAACACTGAAGCTTTCTTT
CSARRWGNTEAFF
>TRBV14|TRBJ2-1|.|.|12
TGTGCCAGCAGCGCTGGATTCGCCTCGCAGTTCTTC
CASSAGFASQFF
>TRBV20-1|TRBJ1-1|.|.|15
TGCAGTGCTAGGAAGACAGTTTACATGAACACTGAAGCTTTCTTT
CSARKTVYMNTEAFF
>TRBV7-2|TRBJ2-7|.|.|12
TGTGCCAGCAGTCGACCCAGGTACGAGCAGTACTTC
CASSRPRYEQYF
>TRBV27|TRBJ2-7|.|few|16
TGTGCCAGCAGACCATTCCGGGACGGAAGCTCCTACGAGCAGTACTTC
CASRPFRDGSSYEQYF
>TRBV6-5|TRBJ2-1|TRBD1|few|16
TGTGCCAGCAGTTTCCTCCGGGACAGCCCTGACAGTGAGCAGTTCTTC
CASSFLRDSPDSEQFF
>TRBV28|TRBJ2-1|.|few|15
TGTGCCAGCAGTTGGGCCGGGACATCCTACAATGAGCAGTTCTTC
CASSWAGTSYNEQFF
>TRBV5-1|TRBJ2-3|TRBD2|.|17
TGCGCCAGCAGCTTGGGCCTAGCGGGAGCTGGCACAGATACGCAGTATTTT
CASSLGLAGAGTDTQYF
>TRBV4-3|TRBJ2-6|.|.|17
TGCGCCAGCAGCCCGCAGGAAGGGCAGATAGGGGCCAACGTCCTGACTTTC
CASSPQEGQIGANVLTF
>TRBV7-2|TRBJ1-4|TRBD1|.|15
TGTGCCAGCAGCCCTGGGACAGCAACTAATGAAAAACTGTTTTTT
CASSPGTATNEKLFF
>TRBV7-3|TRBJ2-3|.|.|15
TGTGCCAGCAGCCCAGGACCGTCTAGCACAGATACGCAGTATTTT
CASSPGPSSTDTQYF